These 4 T cell receptor beta chains were sequenced from one sample in a study of T cell repertoires in cytomegalovirus infection (dated by TCRdb to between 2019 and 2020). The run used an Illumina HiSeq 1500. TCRdb trimmed public reads at Q25 via fastp, called clones via MiXCR and kept in-frame beta chains. Every entry covers one CDR3 protein and lists the most common genes and DNA from its rows. Recorded for this sample are tens of thousands of distinct CDR3 sequences; about 24% of them occurred a single time. The ten most abundant clones make up approximately 53% of the sample. The sample's treatment or condition label, in plain terms: in vitro stimulation with specific CMV peptide epitopes to enrich CMV-specific T cells. These TCRs are of unknown antigen specificity. The specimen was CD8+ T cells from cultured PBMCs, collected from culture after CMV antigen stimulation. The receptors originated from a human donor in good health (CMV status not recorded). Some clones in this sample may be carry-over from other donors' samples.

This clonotype was recorded a few times. V and J are TRBV28 and TRBJ2-2; D gene ambiguous. CDR3 length equals 15 residues. V lost 7 bases and J 2 bases, leaving 14 bases between the germline ends. In germline, CDR1 is MDHEN, CDR2 SYDVKM. The CDR3 DNA reads TGTGCCAGCACCCCGTCGGTAGACAACACCGGGGAGCTGTTTTTT. It specifies CASTPSVDNTGELFF.

This clonotype was seen a few times. The gene calls are TRBV11-2 and TRBJ2-1, with TRBD2 as a possible D gene (6 bases). The CDR3 has 15 residues. V was trimmed by 0 bases and J by 9 bases, leaving 15 bases between them. From germline, CDR1 is SGHAT and CDR2 FQNNGV. The CDR3 sequence is CASSLEFGGLGEQFF. DNA of the CDR3: TGTGCCAGCAGCTTAGAGTTTGGGGGACTCGGTGAGCAGTTCTTC.

This clonotype was observed once. Since a much larger clone is just one base distant, this may be a read error. The chain uses TRBV4-2 and TRBJ2-1, with 8 nucleotides matching TRBD2. CDR1 and CDR2 (germline): LGHNA, YNFKEQ. V lost 1 base to trimming and J lost 7 bases; unmatched junction nucleotides: 9. CDR3 length: 16 amino acids. For the CDR3, the DNA is TGTGCCAGCAGCCAAGTTCTATCGGGGGGGCCTAATGAGCAGTTCTTC. It codes for CASSQVLSGGPNEQFF.

This clonotype was found once. The rearrangement uses TRBV9 and TRBJ2-7; perhaps TRBD1 as D (5 bases). This CDR3 spans 13 amino acids. Germline CDR1 reads SGDLS; CDR2 reads YYNGEE. Trimming cost V 0 bases and J 3 bases, with 7 bases left between them. The CDR3 DNA sequence: TGTGCCAGCAGCGTAGAAACAGGCTACGAGCAGTACTTC. Protein: CASSVETGYEQYF.